This T cell receptor beta chain was obtained from a study of response to subunit inactivated influenza vaccine. Study results and caveats: The study's authors posited that every seasonal influenza vaccination enlists few new T cells.

A single record per CDR3 protein comes from TCRdb applying MiXCR to the RT-PCR reads. The table shows 710,000 or so distinct CDR3 sequences, with 15% to 17% occurring only once. The germline V gene has CDR1 LNHDA and CDR2 SQIVND (reference sequence). The CDR3 totals 14 residues. Trimming stripped 9 bases from V and 2 bases from J, with 14 bases between. This clonotype occurred a few times. Its target is not known. This sample comprised PBMCs from blood, obtained 11 to 12 days after vaccination. The clonotype originates from a man between 50 and 59 years old who received an inactivated influenza vaccine. V and J are TRBV19 and TRBJ2-1, with D possibly TRBD2 on 5 matching bases. CDR3 amino acids: CASSDVGTYNEQFF. DNA for the CDR3: TGTGCCAGCTCGGATGTCGGGACCTACAATGAGCAGTTCTTC.